The 5 T cell receptor beta chains presented below share a single source sample, sequenced in a study of blood T cell repertoires in COVID-19. Assay: immunoSEQ multiplex PCR; the TCRdb copy retains only in-frame clones and omits some. The table includes 140,000 or so clones, roughly 79% detected once. The specimen sequenced was peripheral blood. Source of these receptors: a woman in her fifties or sixties with acute or convalescent COVID-19.

The CDR3 coding sequence is TGTGCCAGCAGAAGGTCGCAGGGGCAGCCCCAGCATTTT. This sequence encodes CASRRSQGQPQHF. The chain links TRBV27 to TRBJ1-5; D possibly corresponds to TRBD1 (6 bases). V lost 6 bases and J 7 bases, leaving 13 bases between the germline ends. The V gene's germline CDR1 is MNHEY and CDR2 SMNVEV (reference sequence). The CDR3 contains 13 residues.

The chain links TRBV2 to TRBJ2-7, with 11 positions matching TRBD2. Germline CDR1 reads SNHLY; CDR2 reads FYNNEI. CDR3 size: 15 residues. J was trimmed by 4 bases and V by 11 bases; bases with no gene match: 13. The CDR3 reads CAHGPSGRNVYEQYF. The DNA of the CDR3 is TGTGCCCACGGGCCTAGCGGGAGGAACGTGTACGAGCAGTACTTC.

This chain connects TRBV10-3 to TRBJ2-7, with TRBD2 matching 8 bases. V lost 2 bases and J lost 0; bases outside the gene matches: 0. CDR3 size: 14 residues. Germline-derived CDR1 and CDR2 are ENHRY and SYGVKD. CDR3 bases: TGTGCCATCAGTGAGGCGGGAGGCTCCTACGAGCAGTACTTC. Its protein is CAISEAGGSYEQYF.

This clone was recorded once. The J gene is TRBJ1-1, the V gene TRBV28; D gene ambiguous. V was cut by 0 bases and J by 4 bases, with 9 bases left in between. The germline CDR1 and CDR2 sequences are MDHEN and SYDVKM. This CDR3 has 14 amino acids. CDR3 in amino acids: CASSLWAAATEAFF. Written as DNA, the CDR3 is TGTGCCAGCAGTTTATGGGCCGCGGCCACTGAAGCTTTCTTT.

The rearrangement uses TRBV5-1 and TRBJ2-7, with 8 positions matching TRBD1. V gave up 4 bases and J gave up 2 bases; unmatched junction bases: 8. The CDR3 contains 15 residues. Germline CDR1 is SGHRS and CDR2 is YFSETQ. The CDR3 here is CASSPSPGQAYEQYF. Written as DNA, the CDR3 is TGCGCCAGCAGCCCTAGCCCGGGACAGGCCTACGAGCAGTACTTC. The full variable domain, rest sourced from reference TRBV5-1 and TRBJ2-7, is KAGVTQTPRYLIKTRGQQVTLSCSPISGHRSVSWYQQTPGQGLQFLFEYFSETQRNKGNFPGRFSGRQFSNSRSEMNVSTLELGDSALYLCASSPSPGQAYEQYFGPGTRLTVT.